The clone carrying this TCR beta chain has a handful of counts. Its specificity is unknown. This specimen belongs to a study of cytomegalovirus exposure and HLA in healthy donors. Study in general: The same platform was used for the 130 or so validation repertoires as for the roughly 700 first-cohort repertoires, as reported in a later analysis. The study's findings and limits: Testing in vitro showed a few CMV-associated chains specific for CMV antigens. According to reports, the classifier identified cytomegalovirus status with high specificity and sensitivity.

Germline loops: CDR1 MDHEN, CDR2 SYDVKM. V shed 7 bases and J 0 bases; nucleotides not matched to a gene: 7. This CDR3 comprises 17 residues. The donors formed part of the approximately 110-subject validation cohort, distinct from the roughly 700-subject first cohort. Method: immunoSEQ multiplex PCR; TCRdb's copy keeps in-frame clones and lacks some. The data hold over 250,000 clones, with 80% to 90% observed a single time. V gene TRBV28 combines with J gene TRBJ1-5; 12 nucleotides align to TRBD1. This clonotype originated in a woman between 18 and 29 years old in good health and CMV-seronegative. The sample was PBMCs. This CDR3 reads CASTRGTGGTSNQPQHF. CDR3 DNA: TGTGCCAGCACAAGAGGGACAGGGGGCACTAGCAATCAGCCCCAGCATTTT.